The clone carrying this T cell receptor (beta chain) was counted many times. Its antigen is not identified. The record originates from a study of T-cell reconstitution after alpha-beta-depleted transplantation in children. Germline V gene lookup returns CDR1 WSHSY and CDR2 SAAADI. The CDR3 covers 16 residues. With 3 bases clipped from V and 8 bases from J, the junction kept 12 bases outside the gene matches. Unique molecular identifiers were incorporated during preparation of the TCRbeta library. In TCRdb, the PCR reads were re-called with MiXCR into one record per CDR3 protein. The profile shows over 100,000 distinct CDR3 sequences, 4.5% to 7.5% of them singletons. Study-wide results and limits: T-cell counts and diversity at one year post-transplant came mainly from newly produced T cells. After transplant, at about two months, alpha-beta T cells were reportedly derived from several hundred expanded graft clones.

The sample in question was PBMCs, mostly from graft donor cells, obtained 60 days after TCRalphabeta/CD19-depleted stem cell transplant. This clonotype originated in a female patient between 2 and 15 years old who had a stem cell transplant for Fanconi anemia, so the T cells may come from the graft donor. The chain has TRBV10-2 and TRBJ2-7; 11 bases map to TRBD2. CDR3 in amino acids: CASSDATSGSRIKQYF. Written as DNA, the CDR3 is TGCGCCAGCAGTGATGCCACTAGCGGGAGTCGGATTAAGCAGTACTTC.